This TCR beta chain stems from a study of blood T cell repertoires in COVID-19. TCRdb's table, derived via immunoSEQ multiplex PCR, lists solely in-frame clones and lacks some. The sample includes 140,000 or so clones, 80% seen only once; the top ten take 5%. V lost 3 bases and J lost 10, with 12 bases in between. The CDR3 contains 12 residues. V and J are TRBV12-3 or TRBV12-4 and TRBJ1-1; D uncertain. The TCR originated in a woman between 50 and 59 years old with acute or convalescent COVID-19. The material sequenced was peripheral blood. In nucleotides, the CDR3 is TGTGCCAGCAGTTTTAAAAACAGTGGAGCTTTCTTT. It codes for CASSFKNSGAFF.